This entry lists 23 T cell receptor beta chains sequenced from one sample in a study of T-cell memory formation after mild COVID-19. Using its own MiXCR run on the 5' RACE reads, TCRdb lists one record per CDR3 protein. The sample lists 300,000 to 350,000 distinct CDR3 sequences, approximately 15% seen once, with approximately 21% in the top ten. Input material: PBMCs or a T cell subset sorted from them (not recorded which). The source of these receptors is a man aged 18 to 29 who had mild COVID-19 (a few samples of this study predate the infection). Cell type and time point are not known.

CDR3 nucleotides: TGCAGTGCCGGGGGCCGACAGGCTGATACGCAGTATTTT. Protein: CSAGGRQADTQYF. The gene calls are TRBV20-1 and TRBJ2-3; D tentatively reads TRBD1 or TRBD2 (6 bases each). Trimming cost V 6 bases and J 6 bases, with 16 bases left between them. Germline-derived CDR1 and CDR2 are DFQATT and SNEGSKA (reference sequence). The CDR3 loop spans 13 amino acids.

This clonotype was seen repeatedly, ten times or more. This chain uses TRBV7-8 with TRBJ1-1; D is perhaps TRBD1 (5 bases). V dropped 2 bases and J dropped 4 bases, with 17 bases sitting between them. The CDR3 has 16 amino acids. CDR1 and CDR2 (germline): SGHVS, FQNEAQ. This chain's CDR3 is CASSLMAGPFGTEAFF. The CDR3 DNA reads as TGTGCCAGCAGCTTAATGGCAGGGCCCTTTGGCACTGAAGCTTTCTTT.

This clonotype was seen ten or more times. The chain joins TRBV12-3 or TRBV12-4 to TRBJ2-2; D might be TRBD2 (6 bases). Trimming pared 7 bases from V and 5 bases from J, leaving 11 bases between. The CDR3 loop spans 13 amino acids. CDR3 in DNA: TGTGCCAGCATCCTGGGGGGTACCGGGGAGCTGTTTTTT. The encoded protein is CASILGGTGELFF.

The rearrangement uses TRBV3-1 and TRBJ2-5; tentative D call: TRBD2 (5 bases). This CDR3 comprises 12 residues. Trimming stripped 0 bases from V and 9 bases from J, with 8 bases between. Germline V gene data show CDR1 as LGHDT and CDR2 as YNNKEL (reference sequence). CDR3 in DNA: TGTGCCAGCAGCCAAGATATGGAGGCCCAGTACTTC. Its protein is CASSQDMEAQYF.

This rearrangement joins TRBV7-2 to TRBJ1-2; maybe TRBD1 (5 bases). The CDR3 extends over 14 amino acids. Looked up from germline, CDR1 is SGHTA and CDR2 is FQGNSA. Deletions cut 1 base from V and 10 bases from J, with 16 bases between. The CDR3 protein is CASSLGRSREDYTF. The CDR3 coding sequence is TGTGCCAGCAGCTTAGGTAGGAGCAGGGAGGACTACACCTTC.

There are a few counts of this clonotype. The V call is TRBV29-1, the J call TRBJ2-5; D not resolved. Germline loops: CDR1 SQVTM, CDR2 ANQGSEA. V lost 4 bases, J lost 0 bases, and 6 bases lay in between. The length of the CDR3 is 12 residues. The CDR3 DNA is TGCAGCGTTGCCGCGTACCAAGAGACCCAGTACTTC. This sequence encodes CSVAAYQETQYF. Using reference TRBV29-1 and TRBJ2-5 for the parts outside the CDR3, the full variable domain is SAVISQKPSRDICQRGTSLTIQCQVDSQVTMMFWYRQQPGQSLTLIATANQGSEATYESGFVIDKFPISRPNLTFSTLTVSNMSPEDSSIYLCSVAAYQETQYFGPGTRLLVL.

A few counts support this clonotype. The chain joins TRBV21-1 to TRBJ2-7; the D call in the table, TRBD1, was not verified against the DNA. TRBV21-1 corresponds to a pseudogene. The CDR3 sequence is 11 residues long. CDR3 nucleotides: TGTGCCAGCACCGAGATCTCAGGGGTGAACTTC. Its translation: CASTEISGVNF.

This clonotype appeared once. The rearrangement joins TRBV5-1 to TRBJ1-1, with TRBD1 matching 7 bases. Germline loops: CDR1 SGHRS, CDR2 YFSETQ. The CDR3 loop spans 16 amino acids. V dropped 4 bases and J dropped 0; count of bases not matched to a gene: 9. The CDR3 here is CASSTGTAFMNTEAFF. CDR3 in DNA: TGCGCCAGCAGCACCGGGACAGCTTTCATGAACACTGAAGCTTTCTTT.

Only one count was recorded for this clonotype. The CDR3 here is CAGLEQYV. The CDR3 DNA sequence: TGCGCTGGTCTCGAGCAGTACGTC. V is TRBV4-1 and J is TRBJ2-7, with unresolved D. There are 8 residues in the CDR3. CDR1 and CDR2 from the germline V gene are MGHRA and YSYEKL.

This clonotype was observed a few times. The chain has TRBV5-1 and TRBJ1-4, with D maybe TRBD1 (5 bases). Germline V gene data show CDR1 as SGHRS and CDR2 as YFSETQ. This CDR3 spans 15 amino acids. V dropped 0 bases and J dropped 2 bases, with 8 bases sitting between them. The CDR3 is CASSLGGMTNEKLFF. The CDR3 DNA sequence: TGCGCCAGCAGCTTGGGGGGGATGACTAATGAAAAACTGTTTTTT.

This clonotype came up a few times. The chain employs TRBV7-9 and TRBJ2-7, with D possibly matching TRBD2 (6 bases). This CDR3 has 15 amino acids. V shed 1 base and J shed 5 bases, with 15 bases lying between them. CDR1 and CDR2 (germline): SEHNR, FQNEAQ (reference sequence). CDR3 DNA: TGTGCCAGCAGCTTAGTTCGGGCCCGCGGGGACGAGCAGTACTTC. It specifies CASSLVRARGDEQYF.

The genes are TRBV20-1 and TRBJ2-7; a weak D match, TRBD2 (6 bases). Germline CDR1 reads DFQATT; CDR2 reads SNEGSKA (reference sequence). Trimming pared 0 bases from V and 0 bases from J, leaving 12 bases between. CDR3 length: 15 amino acids. The CDR3 sequence: CSARDRGISSYEQYV. The CDR3 DNA reads as TGCAGTGCTAGAGATCGGGGGATCTCCTCCTACGAGCAGTACGTC.

The genes are TRBV7-9 and TRBJ1-1; 7 bases map to TRBD1. The CDR3 is 14 amino acids. Germline assignment: CDR1 SEHNR and CDR2 FQNEAQ (reference sequence). V was clipped by 6 bases and J by 0 bases; unmatched bases: 4. The CDR3 here is CASRAGQLNTEAFF. CDR3 DNA sequence: TGTGCCAGCAGAGCGGGACAGCTGAACACTGAAGCTTTCTTT.

V gene TRBV20-1 combines with J gene TRBJ2-7; D possibly corresponds to TRBD1 (6 bases). The CDR3 is 12 residues long. Germline CDR1 is DFQATT and CDR2 is SNEGSKA (reference sequence). V gave up 6 bases and J gave up 3 bases, with 12 bases separating them. The CDR3 nucleotides read TGCAGTGCACCCCGGGACAACTACGAGCAGTACGTC. It is translated as CSAPRDNYEQYV.

This clonotype was observed a handful of times. This chain links TRBV20-1 with TRBJ2-2; D possibly uses TRBD1 or TRBD2 (5 bases each). The CDR3 has 12 amino acids. CDR1 DFQATT and CDR2 SNEGSKA come from the germline V gene (reference sequence). With 6 bases removed from V and 4 bases from J, the gap between germline ends came to 9 bases. The CDR3 region is CSARDRTGELFF. As DNA, the CDR3 is TGCAGTGCAAGGGACCGCACCGGGGAGCTGTTTTTT.

This clonotype was seen more than once but under ten times. Because the CDR3's place on the DNA is in doubt, the DNA is left out and the CDR3 is given as listed by TCRdb. CDR3 sequence reads: CARTGGIEHRGAVFF. This chain uses TRBV10-1 with TRBJ2-2; the D call TRBD1 from the table was never checked on the DNA. Germline CDR1 and CDR2: WNHNN and SYGVQD (reference sequence). The CDR3 spans 15 amino acids, including both terminal residues.

The chain employs TRBV5-1 and TRBJ1-5, with a tentative D call TRBD1 (6 bases). Trimming shortened V by 0 bases and J by 9 bases, and 13 bases separated the two germline ends. CDR1 is SGHRS and CDR2 is YFSETQ in the germline V gene. This CDR3 spans 14 amino acids. CDR3: CASSLAGTSGPQHF. The DNA for the CDR3 is TGCGCCAGCAGCTTGGCCGGGACATCGGGGCCCCAGCATTTT.

This clonotype occurred many times. V usage is TRBV5-1 and J usage is TRBJ2-7; 10 bases line up with TRBD2. The J segment lost 8 bases and the V segment lost 0 bases, leaving 5 bases of the junction unmatched. Germline V gene data show CDR1 as SGHRS and CDR2 as YFSETQ. The CDR3 runs 14 residues. CDR3 sequence (DNA): TGCGCCAGCAGCTTGGAATTAGCGGGGGGAAAGCAGTACGTC. Protein: CASSLELAGGKQYV.

There are a few counts of this clonotype. V gene TRBV27 combines with J gene TRBJ2-2; possible D gene TRBD2, 6 bases. The CDR3 is 13 amino acids. The germline CDR1 and CDR2 sequences are MNHEY and SMNVEV (reference sequence). Trimming removed 8 bases at V and 10 bases at J, with 17 bases between. The CDR3, as DNA: TGTGCCAGCGCCCACGCGCGGGGTGCGGAGCTGTTTTTT. It encodes CASAHARGAELFF.

This clonotype has just a few counts. V and J are TRBV15 and TRBJ2-6; D may be TRBD2 (5 bases). V dropped 2 bases and J dropped 3 bases, with 14 bases sitting between them. CDR3 length equals 17 residues. Germline V gives CDR1 LNHNV, CDR2 YYDKDF (reference sequence). CDR3 in DNA: TGTGCCACCAGCAGAAGTGGTTCGGGGATTGGGGCCAACGTCCTGACTTTC. It codes for CATSRSGSGIGANVLTF.

In this sample, this clonotype turned up a few times. The J gene is TRBJ1-6, the V gene TRBV6-5; D gene unclear. Germline V gives CDR1 MNHEY, CDR2 SVGAGI. Trimming pared 9 bases from V and 4 bases from J, leaving 16 bases between. The CDR3 is 15 residues long. The CDR3 sequence: CASTSRPSYNSPLHF. CDR3 bases: TGTGCCAGTACCTCCCGTCCTTCTTATAATTCACCCCTCCACTTT.

The chain recombines TRBV7-6 with TRBJ2-7, with D possibly matching TRBD1 (5 bases). Per germline, CDR1 SGHVS and CDR2 FNYEAQ. The CDR3 is 16 amino acids. V lost 6 bases to trimming and J lost 3 bases, with 21 bases between them. CDR3 region: CASSSWAGPHRYEQYF. In DNA, the CDR3 is TGTGCCAGCAGTTCCTGGGCAGGGCCCCACCGCTACGAGCAGTACTTC.

This clonotype occurred a few times. This rearrangement joins TRBV7-9 to TRBJ1-2; weak D call: TRBD1 (5 bases). The V gene lost 5 bases and the J gene lost 2 bases, with 18 bases spanning the gap. This CDR3 is built from 16 residues. Per germline, CDR1 SEHNR and CDR2 FQNEAQ (reference sequence). DNA for the CDR3: TGTGCCAGCAGCGGGGTTGACAGCCTATCCAACTATGGCTACACCTTC. It codes for CASSGVDSLSNYGYTF. Complete variable domain (other parts from reference TRBV7-9 and TRBJ1-2): DTGVSQNPRHKITKRGQNVTFRCDPISEHNRLYWYRQTLGQGPEFLTYFQNEAQLEKSRLLSDRFSAERPKGSFSTLEIQRTEQGDSAMYLCASSGVDSLSNYGYTFGSGTRLTVV.